The source of this T cell receptor (beta chain) is a study of blood T cell repertoires in COVID-19. TCRdb's table, derived via immunoSEQ multiplex PCR, lists solely in-frame clones and lacks some. The sample comprises about 150,000 clones, over 75% of which are singletons, and approximately 3% rests with the top ten. Germline CDR1 and CDR2: SGHNT and YENEEA. The CDR3 covers 14 residues. V lost 2 bases and J lost 4; bases outside the gene matches: 4. The receptor was derived from a woman aged 60-75 years with active COVID-19. This rearrangement joins TRBV11-3 to TRBJ1-1; 7 nucleotides agree with TRBD1. The sequencing input was peripheral blood. DNA of the CDR3: TGTGCCAGCAGCTTACACAGGGGTGCCACTGAAGCTTTCTTT. This sequence encodes CASSLHRGATEAFF. Full variable domain (outside the CDR3, taken from reference TRBV11-3 and TRBJ1-1): EAGVVQSPRYKIIEKKQPVAFWCNPISGHNTLYWYLQNLGQGPELLIRYENEEAVDDSQLPKDRFSAERLKGVDSTLKIQPAELGDSAVYLCASSLHRGATEAFFGQGTRLTVV.